This T cell receptor beta chain was obtained from a study of blood T cell repertoires in COVID-19. Across the whole study: Acute-phase and convalescent COVID-19 samples originated in the United States, Italy and Spain.

As handled by the study authors: How many nucleated cells were present was estimated from reference gene primer amplification. Generated by immunoSEQ multiplex PCR, the TCRdb table keeps only in-frame clones and is missing some. That table is the source of V, J and clone size, and D and trimming were worked out from the DNA. The data show over 200,000 clones, about 87% seen once. This clone is a singleton in its sample. This sequence was found in a woman in her 30s who had been exposed to COVID-19. The material sequenced was PBMCs or T cells enriched from blood (not recorded which).

The DNA of the CDR3 is TGTGCCAGCGTGCGAGGGGGTTCATATGGCTACACCTTC. Translating it yields CASVRGGSYGYTF. The genes are TRBV6-5 and TRBJ1-2, with a tentative D call TRBD1 (6 bases). In germline, CDR1 is MNHEY, CDR2 SVGAGI. The CDR3 runs 13 residues. V shed 8 bases and J shed 5 bases, with 15 bases lying between them.